A selection of T cell receptor beta chains follows, all from one sample in a study of blood T cell repertoires in COVID-19. Profiling relied on immunoSEQ multiplex PCR, and the TCRdb table lists in-frame clones only, not all of them. Of about 180,000 clones listed, roughly 78% are singletons. Input material: peripheral blood. The receptors derive from a man in his sixties or seventies with active or convalescent COVID-19. Each CDR3 is given with its conserved first and last residue. Fields, in order: J gene, clone size, D gene, V gene, CDR3 DNA, CDR3 protein. The D gene is left open where the match is weak. Rows give clone size only sometimes, using once, few, many, or a class for an expanded clone.

J: TRBJ2-5
size: NA
D: NA
V: TRBV6-5
DNA: TGTGCCAGCAGCAAACGACAGGAAGAGACCCAGTACTTC
CDR3: CASSKRQEETQYF

J: TRBJ1-4
size: few
D: NA
V: TRBV9
DNA: TGTGCCAGCAGCGTAGATGAGGGAGAAAAACTGTTTTTT
CDR3: CASSVDEGEKLFF

J: TRBJ1-5
size: few
D: TRBD1
V: TRBV10-2
DNA: TGCGCCAGCAGTGGCGACAGGGGGATCCAGCCCCAGCATTTT
CDR3: CASSGDRGIQPQHF

J: TRBJ2-5
size: NA
D: NA
V: TRBV21-1
DNA: TGTGCCAGCAGTAAAGGGACCAGGGGCCACTCTCCCTACCAAGAGACCCAGTACTTC
CDR3: CASSKGTRGHSPYQETQYF

J: TRBJ2-3
size: NA
D: TRBD2
V: TRBV4-3
DNA: TGCGCCAGCAGCCAAGAGCCCGCCCCAGCGGGGGGCCAACCGACGCAGTATTTT
CDR3: CASSQEPAPAGGQPTQYF

J: TRBJ2-1
size: once
D: TRBD1
V: TRBV7-6
DNA: TGTGCCAGCAGCTCCACGACAGGGACCTACAATGAGCAGTTCTTC
CDR3: CASSSTTGTYNEQFF

J: TRBJ2-7
size: NA
D: NA
V: TRBV11-2
DNA: TGTGCCAGCAGCTCGACTCTCCGACTACGTGGGGCCTACGAGCAGTACTTC
CDR3: CASSSTLRLRGAYEQYF

J: TRBJ1-1
size: NA
D: TRBD1
V: TRBV19
DNA: TGTGCCAGTAGTCTCCTCCCGGGACAGGGAGGCACTGAAGCTTTCTTT
CDR3: CASSLLPGQGGTEAFF

J: TRBJ2-3
size: NA
D: NA
V: TRBV6-5
DNA: TGTGCCAGCAGTTCCGTCTCGACAGGACAAACAGATACGCAGTATTTT
CDR3: CASSSVSTGQTDTQYF

J: TRBJ1-6
size: NA
D: TRBD1
V: TRBV18
DNA: TGTGCCAGCTCAAGGGACAGCTATAATTCACCCCTCCACTTT
CDR3: CASSRDSYNSPLHF

J: TRBJ1-2
size: NA
D: NA
V: TRBV6-1
DNA: TGTGCCAGCAGTGAAGGCAGGCCCTATGGCTACACCTTC
CDR3: CASSEGRPYGYTF

J: TRBJ2-3
size: NA
D: NA
V: TRBV7-9
DNA: TGTGCCTCCGTGGGGAGGCGGACAGATACGCAGTATTTT
CDR3: CASVGRRTDTQYF

J: TRBJ2-1
size: NA
D: TRBD2
V: TRBV9
DNA: TGTGCCAGCAGCGTAGATGGAACTAGCGGGACCCACAATGAGCAGTTCTTC
CDR3: CASSVDGTSGTHNEQFF

J: TRBJ1-1
size: NA
D: NA
V: TRBV6-6
DNA: TGTGCCAGCAGTTCTCCGGTACAGGGGAACACTGAAGCTTTCTTT
CDR3: CASSSPVQGNTEAFF

J: TRBJ1-2
size: NA
D: NA
V: TRBV10-3
DNA: TGTGCCGGCGGCGCGGGAGTCGGCTACACCTTC
CDR3: CAGGAGVGYTF

J: TRBJ2-7
size: NA
D: TRBD1
V: TRBV5-4
DNA: TGTGCCAGCAGCCTCGGACAGGCGGCTTCCTACGAGCAGTACTTC
CDR3: CASSLGQAASYEQYF

J: TRBJ2-1
size: NA
D: TRBD2
V: TRBV30
DNA: TGTGCCTGCGGGACTAGCGGGAGTCATGAGCAGTTCTTC
CDR3: CACGTSGSHEQFF

J: TRBJ1-1
size: NA
D: TRBD1
V: TRBV5-1
DNA: TGCGCCAGCAGCCTAGGACAGGCAAAAGATGAAGCTTTCTTT
CDR3: CASSLGQAKDEAFF